This T cell receptor (beta chain) emerged from a study of blood T cell repertoires in COVID-19 (dated by TCRdb to the early 2020s). About the investigation overall: Samples covering the acute and convalescent phases of COVID-19 were provided by collaborators in the United States, Italy and Spain. The repertoires were released in a freely available public database meant as a resource for research on the immune response to SARS-CoV-2. Nearly every sample came with metadata listing a de-identified subject ID, COVID-19 status, age in years and sex. The dataset comprised deeply sampled blood TCRbeta repertoires from subjects exposed to, actively infected with, or recovered from COVID-19. Samples were obtained from the ongoing ImmuneRACE study (first 160 participants) and from 1,254 subjects provided by 6 global collaborators. HLA class I and class II types, where available, came from metadata supplied by the sample provider rather than from assay-based typing. The prospective study material was composed of cDNA or gDNA derived from T cells, B-cell-depleted T cells, or PBMCs.

On this clone itself: What antigen it recognizes has not been identified. Within one base of it there is no much larger clone, and no base qualities were kept.

TCRbeta CDR3 regions were amplified from genomic DNA by means of the immunoSEQ Assay, a bias-controlled multiplex PCR. The authors' analysis ran thus. The number of nucleated cells in each sample was estimated by amplification of reference gene primers within the assay. Sequence reads were collapsed and filtered to measure the absolute abundance of every unique TCRbeta CDR3 rearrangement. For each sample, productive Simpson clonality was calculated as the square root of Simpson's diversity index over productive rearrangements. TCRdb mirrors the immuneACCESS table, restricted to in-frame sequences. Some clones are absent from its copies; in checked studies, under half trace to an unresolved V gene, and the reason for the others is unknown. V and J calls and clone size are copied from that table; D and trimming were computed from the DNA. This sample comprises roughly 100,000 clones, around 90% of them detected only once. Less than 3.5% of the sample is taken by the ten largest.

Overall study outcomes, separate from this receptor: How much clinical and demographic metadata was included differed by source and by participant, and the metadata was provided uncurated.

Collaborating institutions collected whole blood in K2EDTA tubes following their own protocols. For TCRbeta analysis, collaborators shipped samples as frozen whole blood, isolated PBMCs, or DNA extracted from either of those sample types. The CDR3 spans 17 residues, from the cysteine through the phenylalanine. The entry retains the CDR3 DNA only, 51 bases that are in frame from base 1. In the germline V gene (reference sequence), CDR1 corresponds to LGHDT and CDR2 to YNNKEL. V drops 0 bases and J drops 4 bases, leaving 17 bases in between. The source material was peripheral blood. This sequence uses TRBV3-1 (or the pseudogene TRBV3-2) and TRBJ2-3, with TRBD2 as a weak D call on 5 bases. The receptor comes from a middle-aged man with active or convalescent COVID-19. The CDR3: CASSQDLGLAYSDTQYF. The nucleotide sequence reads as follows: TGTGCCAGCAGCCAAGATTTAGGGCTAGCTTATTCAGATACGCAGTATTTT.